This entry lists 25 T cell receptor beta chains sequenced from one sample in a study of beta chain features in type 1 diabetes (dated by TCRdb to the late 2010s). Library creation used the immunoSEQ multiplex PCR assay. The entire isolated RNA was reverse transcribed using the High Capacity cDNA Reverse Transcription Kit, and thus expressed TCRB transcripts were sequenced. In its TCRdb copy, this immuneACCESS table keeps in-frame sequences only and misses some clones. Where compared with another copy, unresolved V genes explain less than half of these, and the others have no known cause. Within this sample are about 410,000 clones, with roughly 14% of them counted one time only. The top ten clonotypes cover about 0.04% of the sample. The sequencing sample was made of naive CD4+ T cells from blood. According to the study, the label for this sample's cell subset or site signals: true naive CD4+ T cells. The source is a man between 25 and 39 years old in good health.

This clone was observed a few times. This rearrangement joins TRBV10-2 to TRBJ2-3; no firm D call. The CDR3 covers 17 residues. Germline V CDR1 and CDR2: WSHSY, SAAADI. Trimming pared 3 bases from V and 0 bases from J, leaving 16 bases between. The CDR3 coding sequence is TGCGCCAGCAGTGATTGGAGAAAATCTTCTAGCACAGATACGCAGTATTTT. Amino acid sequence: CASSDWRKSSSTDTQYF.

The table lists this clone with a few counts. The CDR3 DNA reads as TGCAGCGTTGAAGTACGGAGGAACACTGAAGCTTTCTTT. Translating it yields CSVEVRRNTEAFF. The gene calls are TRBV29-1 and TRBJ1-1; D not resolved. The length of the CDR3 is 13 residues. Germline values: CDR1 SQVTM, CDR2 ANQGSEA. Trimming cost V 1 base and J 1 base, with 7 bases left between them.

CDR3 in DNA: TGTGCCAGCAGCCCTACCGATCTTTATGGCTACACCTTC. Translating it yields CASSPTDLYGYTF. The genes are TRBV7-2 and TRBJ1-2; the D is unclear. The CDR3 spans 13 residues. V lost 5 bases and J 5 bases, leaving 12 bases between the germline ends. Germline lookup yields CDR1 SGHTA and CDR2 FQGNSA. The full variable domain, in which reference TRBV7-2 and TRBJ1-2 provide the parts outside the CDR3, is GAGVSQSPSNKVTEKGKDVELRCDPISGHTALYWYRQSLGQGLEFLIYFQGNSAPDKSGLPSDRFSAERTGGSVSTLTIQRTQQEDSAVYLCASSPTDLYGYTFGSGTRLTVV.

The gene calls are TRBV30 and TRBJ2-7; 7 bases match TRBD1. Germline V gene sequence: CDR1 GTSNPN, CDR2 SVGIG (reference sequence). The CDR3 covers 12 residues. With 4 bases clipped from V and 3 bases from J, the junction kept 3 bases outside the gene matches. The CDR3 nucleotides read TGTGCCTGGACAGGGGGTCACTACGAGCAGTACGTC. It is translated as CAWTGGHYEQYV.

This chain uses TRBV21-1 with TRBJ2-5; no DNA check was done on the table's D call, TRBD1. TRBV21-1 is assigned pseudogene status. The CDR3 loop spans 20 amino acids. In DNA form, the CDR3 reads TGTGCCAGCAGCGGACGGACAGGGTCGGTCCCCTCTAGCGCACAAGAGACCCAGTACTTC. Translation: CASSGRTGSVPSSAQETQYF.

In its sample, this clone was seen a few times. V and J are TRBV7-2 and TRBJ2-1, with D perhaps matching TRBD2 (6 bases). Trimming shortened V by 2 bases and J by 5 bases, and 19 bases separated the two germline ends. Germline CDR1 and CDR2: SGHTA and FQGNSA. This CDR3 has 17 amino acids. In DNA form, the CDR3 reads TGTGCCAGCAGCTTATACCCTACGGGAGTTGGGAACAATGAGCAGTTCTTC. The encoded protein is CASSLYPTGVGNNEQFF.

The chain couples TRBV4-3 to TRBJ2-7; D may be TRBD1 or TRBD2 (5 bases each). V shed 0 bases and J shed 7 bases, with 16 bases lying between them. The CDR3 totals 15 residues. The V gene's germline CDR1 is LGHNA and CDR2 YSLEER. CDR3 sequence reads: CASSQDEGPWGEQYF. The CDR3 region has the DNA TGCGCCAGCAGCCAAGATGAGGGGCCTTGGGGAGAGCAGTACTTC.

This clone appeared a few times. The J gene is TRBJ1-6, the V gene TRBV7-2; no clear D gene. Per the germline V gene, CDR1 is SGHTA and CDR2 is FQGNSA. This CDR3 is 15 amino acids long. V was cut by 1 base and J by 2 bases, with 6 bases left in between. CDR3 loop: CASSLGMAYNSPLHF. Here the CDR3 DNA reads TGTGCCAGCAGCTTAGGGATGGCCTATAATTCACCCCTCCACTTT.

The chain uses TRBV5-1 and TRBJ2-3; no clear D gene. The V end lost 0 bases, the J end lost 6 bases, and 11 bases lay between the germline ends. There are 14 residues in the CDR3. Germline CDR1 reads SGHRS; CDR2 reads YFSETQ. CDR3 coding DNA: TGCGCCAGCAGCTTGGATGCGACCGTGGATACGCAGTATTTT. Translated: CASSLDATVDTQYF.

DNA of the CDR3: TGTGCCTGGAGCTTTTCAGGGAACACTGAAGCTTTCTTT. Protein sequence: CAWSFSGNTEAFF. The chain links TRBV30 to TRBJ1-1, with no clear D. CDR3 length: 13 amino acids. The V gene's germline CDR1 is GTSNPN and CDR2 SVGIG (reference sequence). Deletions cut 3 bases from V and 1 base from J, with 9 bases between.

The J gene is TRBJ1-4, the V gene TRBV7-2; possible D gene TRBD1, 6 bases. The CDR3 is 14 amino acids. Germline V gene lookup returns CDR1 SGHTA and CDR2 FQGNSA. V dropped 5 bases and J dropped 5 bases, with 12 bases sitting between them. The CDR3 spells CASSPTGLNEKLFF. As DNA, the CDR3 is TGTGCCAGCAGCCCGACAGGCCTAAATGAAAAACTGTTTTTT.

This clone was detected a few times. This sequence joins TRBV25-1 and TRBJ2-1; 8 bases are shared with TRBD2. Germline-derived CDR1 and CDR2 are MGHDK and SYGVNS. Germline trimming cut 8 bases from V and 8 bases from J; bases unmatched to any gene: 11. The CDR3 covers 14 residues. The CDR3 protein is CASQKERERDEQFF. CDR3 nucleotide sequence: TGTGCCAGCCAGAAAGAGCGGGAGAGGGATGAGCAGTTCTTC.

This clone was seen a handful of times. V is TRBV7-3 and J is TRBJ2-3; tentatively, D is TRBD2 (6 bases). V dropped 0 bases and J dropped 2 bases, with 6 bases sitting between them. Germline V gene lookup returns CDR1 SGHTA and CDR2 FQGTGA. The CDR3 sequence is 14 residues long. This CDR3 is CASSLTRDTDTQYF. CDR3 nucleotides: TGTGCCAGCAGCTTAACGCGGGACACAGATACGCAGTATTTT.

The CDR3, as DNA: TGTGCCTGGAGTCACGAGAGGGGGACTGAAGCTTTCTTT. Its protein is CAWSHERGTEAFF. The chain employs TRBV30 and TRBJ1-1; maybe TRBD1 (6 bases). The germline V gene encodes CDR1 GTSNPN and CDR2 SVGIG (reference sequence). The CDR3 sequence is 13 residues long. Trimming took off 2 bases at V and 5 bases at J, with 12 bases between the two ends.

This clone turned up a few times. The rearrangement joins TRBV29-1 to TRBJ2-1; 8 positions match TRBD2. The V and J ends lost 5 bases and 10 bases, in that order; junction bases with no gene match: 16. Per germline, CDR1 SQVTM and CDR2 ANQGSEA. The CDR3 has 15 amino acids. This CDR3 reads CSVLGERERSNEQFF. The CDR3, as DNA: TGCAGCGTTCTCGGTGAGCGGGAGAGATCAAACGAGCAGTTCTTC.

Remarks on this clone: Other DNA sequences of this sample code for an identical CDR3. The genes are TRBV19 and TRBJ2-5; D is unclear. This CDR3 comprises 13 residues. The V gene's germline CDR1 is LNHDA and CDR2 SQIVND (reference sequence). With 5 bases removed from V and 5 bases from J, the gap between germline ends came to 12 bases. Here the CDR3 DNA reads TGTGCCAGTAGTCCCCGACTGCAGGAGACCCAGTACTTC. This sequence encodes CASSPRLQETQYF.

The CDR3 region is CASSRTDSGTDTQYF. For the CDR3, the DNA is TGTGCCAGCTCACGGACGGACTCAGGAACAGATACGCAGTATTTT. The J gene is TRBJ2-3, the V gene TRBV18; D is possibly TRBD2 (5 bases). Germline values: CDR1 KGHSH, CDR2 LQKENI. Trimming stripped 4 bases from V and 3 bases from J, with 14 bases between. This CDR3 region has 15 residues.

This chain links TRBV29-1 with TRBJ2-4, with TRBD2 as a possible D gene (6 bases). CDR1 and CDR2 from the germline V gene are SQVTM and ANQGSEA. The germline V and J ends were trimmed by 7 bases and 8 bases, with 18 bases remaining between them. This CDR3 contains 13 residues. CDR3 sequence: CSASTDGGDIQYF. CDR3 coding DNA: TGCAGCGCTTCGACAGACGGCGGGGACATTCAGTACTTC.

This clone was found a few times. The genes are TRBV18 and TRBJ1-5; 7 positions agree with TRBD1. The CDR3 covers 15 residues. V was clipped by 3 bases and J by 7 bases; unmatched bases: 9. The germline V gene has CDR1 KGHSH and CDR2 LQKENI. The DNA of the CDR3 is TGTGCCAGCTCACCGGCAGGGGGTGCAGGGCAGCCCCAGCATTTT. Translation: CASSPAGGAGQPQHF.

About this clone: The junction differs from germline at one of its ends, possibly a read error. The J gene is TRBJ2-1, the V gene TRBV7-7; no clear D gene. Germline lookup yields CDR1 SSHAT and CDR2 FNYEAQ (reference sequence). The CDR3 runs to 15 residues. The chain's CDR3 is CASSPRISSYNEQFF. The CDR3, as DNA: TGTGCTAGCAGCCCCCGGATAAGCTCCTACAATGAGCAGTTCTTC.

This clone has a handful of counts. The gene calls are TRBV27 and TRBJ2-7; TRBD1 matches at 7 bases. Germline CDR1 and CDR2: MNHEY and SMNVEV (reference sequence). CDR3 length equals 15 residues. V shed 2 bases, J shed 4 bases, and the junction held 8 bases outside the gene matches. CDR3 sequence reads: CASSLNEGAPYEQYF. CDR3 bases: TGTGCCAGCAGTTTAAACGAGGGGGCGCCTTACGAGCAGTACTTC.

This clone was seen more than once but under ten times. The V and J genes are TRBV7-6 and TRBJ2-5; D gene uncertain. This CDR3 spans 15 amino acids. Trimming removed 2 bases at V and 1 base at J, with 11 bases between. CDR1 and CDR2 (germline): SGHVS, FNYEAQ. In DNA form, the CDR3 reads TGTGCCAGCAGCTTATTAGGCTCCCGCCAAGAGACCCAGTACTTC. Amino acids: CASSLLGSRQETQYF.

The chain joins TRBV4-3 to TRBJ2-3; 9 bases align to TRBD1. With 4 bases clipped from V and 2 bases from J, the junction kept 10 bases outside the gene matches. The CDR3 is 17 residues long. Germline V gene lookup returns CDR1 LGHNA and CDR2 YSLEER. The DNA of the CDR3 is TGCGCCAGCAGCCGGACGCACTGGGACAGGGCCACAGATACGCAGTATTTT. It specifies CASSRTHWDRATDTQYF.

The sample holds a few counts of this clone. The genes are TRBV4-3 and TRBJ2-6; 7 nucleotides agree with TRBD1. Germline CDR1 LGHNA, CDR2 YSLEER. This CDR3 has 17 residues. J gave up 1 base and V 2 bases, and 5 bases lay outside the gene matches. In nucleotides, the CDR3 is TGCGCCAGCAGCCAACCGGGACAGCTTTCTGGGGCCAACGTCCTGACTTTC. This sequence encodes CASSQPGQLSGANVLTF.

There are a few counts of this clone. Other DNA sequences of this sample code for an identical CDR3. This chain links TRBV5-6 with TRBJ1-5; D may be TRBD1 (5 bases). Germline V gene lookup returns CDR1 SGHDT and CDR2 YYEEEE. With 0 bases removed from V and 4 bases from J, the gap between germline ends came to 5 bases. There are 13 residues in the CDR3. In DNA form, the CDR3 reads TGTGCCAGCAGCTTGGCAGGGAATCAGCCCCAGCATTTT. This sequence encodes CASSLAGNQPQHF.